The entry that follows covers one T cell receptor (beta chain) sequence. The antigen is not known. The data stem from a study of cytomegalovirus exposure and HLA in healthy donors. Study findings and constraints: Most of the TCR beta V segments (in an earlier analysis) were productive either about 87% or about 30% of the time.

PCR primers comprised 60 Vbeta and 13 Jbeta primers. Method: immunoSEQ multiplex PCR; TCRdb's copy keeps in-frame clones and lacks some. The sample data list 80,000 to 100,000 clones. The germline V gene has CDR1 SGHNT and CDR2 YYREEE (reference sequence). Losses at the gene ends were 5 bases for V and 0 bases for J; bases not matched to a gene: 5. The CDR3 is 16 residues long. Sequencing was performed on PBMCs. The sequence was obtained from a woman in her 30s in good health and CMV-seronegative. This chain links TRBV5-4 with TRBJ2-3, with 11 bases matching TRBD2. CDR3: CASSFLAGGSTDTQYF. The DNA for the CDR3 is TGTGCCAGCAGTTTCCTAGCGGGGGGTAGCACAGATACGCAGTATTTT.